Below, 3 T cell receptor beta chains from the same sample are listed, as sequenced in a study of shared clonotypes between healthy human individuals. Terminally differentiated effector memory CD45RA+ cells were excluded from the naive CD8 cells, which were CD45RO-negative and positively selected for CCR7. Sequencing used immunoSEQ multiplex PCR; TCRdb keeps in-frame clones, though not all of them. Of about 2 million clones in the sample, roughly 95% were seen once. Specimen: naive CD8+ T cells sorted from blood. The source of these receptors is a young man in good health.

This clone has just one count. The same CDR3 arises from other DNA sequences in this sample as well. The V gene is TRBV9, the J gene TRBJ2-7; D is possibly TRBD2 (5 bases). Trimming left V 0 bases short and J 1 base short, with 8 bases between. The CDR3 has 14 residues. Germline values: CDR1 SGDLS, CDR2 YYNGEE. The CDR3: CASSVASGSYEQYF. The DNA for the CDR3 is TGTGCCAGCAGCGTAGCGAGCGGATCCTACGAGCAGTACTTC.

The chain carries TRBV7-9 and TRBJ2-3; D is unresolved. CDR3 length: 14 amino acids. V was trimmed by 5 bases and J by 4 bases, leaving 13 bases between them. The V gene's germline CDR1 is SEHNR and CDR2 FQNEAQ (reference sequence). CDR3 DNA: TGTGCCAGCAGCCCTTGGACCGGCGCAGATACGCAGTATTTT. It encodes CASSPWTGADTQYF.

This rearrangement joins TRBV2 to TRBJ2-7; 10 bases line up with TRBD2. Germline CDR1 and CDR2: SNHLY and FYNNEI. V trimming: 7 bases; J trimming: 5 bases; junction bases outside the gene matches: 17. CDR3 length: 17 amino acids. CDR3 amino acids: CASNFRAGGPSNDEQYF. CDR3 nucleotide sequence: TGTGCCAGCAATTTTCGAGCGGGAGGGCCCTCGAATGACGAGCAGTACTTC.